This T cell receptor beta chain was profiled in a study of monozygotic twins with inflammatory bowel disease. The template-switching step introduced UMIs that carried a 6-nucleotide sample barcode. From its re-call of the 5' RACE reads, TCRdb lists each CDR3 protein once, without DNA. The sample totals around 450,000 distinct CDR3 sequences. This receptor was identified in a human donor with ulcerative colitis or Crohn's disease, or a healthy co-twin of an affected twin (not recorded which). The source material was blood.

The CDR3 loop reads CASGPRGPGEQPQHF. The chain links TRBV3-1 to TRBJ1-5; no DNA is available, so the TRBD1 call from TCRdb remains unchecked. The CDR3 extends over 15 amino acids. Germline CDR1 reads LGHDT; CDR2 reads YNNKEL (reference sequence).